This record concerns one T cell receptor beta chain sequence. This sample is part of a study of blood T cell repertoires in COVID-19. V was trimmed by 6 bases and J by 0 bases, leaving 15 bases between them. CDR1 and CDR2 from the germline V gene are SGHTA and FQGNSA. The CDR3 has 15 amino acids. Source study methods: Estimates of nucleated cell counts were drawn from the amplification of reference gene primers. Using immunoSEQ multiplex PCR, the repertoire was profiled, and TCRdb retains in-frame clones only, with some absent. That table is the source of V, J and clone size, and D and trimming were worked out from the DNA. The sample carries over 300,000 clones, 70% to 90% recorded once.

The rearrangement joins TRBV7-2 to TRBJ2-7; possibly TRBD1 for D (6 bases). The sequencing input was peripheral blood. This receptor was obtained from a human donor in a cohort sampled during active COVID-19. In DNA form, the CDR3 reads TGTGCCAGCAGGGCAGACAGGTGGAGCTCCTACGAGCAGTACTTC. It translates to CASRADRWSSYEQYF.